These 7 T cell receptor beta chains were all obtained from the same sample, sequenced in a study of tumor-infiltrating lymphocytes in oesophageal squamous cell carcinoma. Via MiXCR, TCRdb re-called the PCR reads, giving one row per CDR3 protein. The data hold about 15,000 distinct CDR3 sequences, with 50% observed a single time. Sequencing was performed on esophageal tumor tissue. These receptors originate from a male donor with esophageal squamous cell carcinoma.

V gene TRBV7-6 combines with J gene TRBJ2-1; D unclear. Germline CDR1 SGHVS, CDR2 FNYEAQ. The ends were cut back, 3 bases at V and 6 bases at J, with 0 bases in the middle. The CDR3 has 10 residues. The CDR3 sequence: CASSFNEQFF. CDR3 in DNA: TGTGCCAGCAGCTTCAATGAGCAGTTCTTC.

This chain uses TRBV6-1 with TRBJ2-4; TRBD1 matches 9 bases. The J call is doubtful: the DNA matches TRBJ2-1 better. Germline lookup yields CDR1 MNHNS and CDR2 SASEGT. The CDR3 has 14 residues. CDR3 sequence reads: CASVPGTGLNEQFF. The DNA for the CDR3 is TGTGCCAGCGTTCCCGGGACAGGGCTGAATGAGCAGTTCTTC.

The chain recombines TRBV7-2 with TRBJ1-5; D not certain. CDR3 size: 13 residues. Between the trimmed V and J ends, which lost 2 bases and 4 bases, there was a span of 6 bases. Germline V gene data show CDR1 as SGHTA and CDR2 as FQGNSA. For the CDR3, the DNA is TGTGCCAGCAGCTTAAAGGAGAATCAGCCCCAGCATTTT. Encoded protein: CASSLKENQPQHF.

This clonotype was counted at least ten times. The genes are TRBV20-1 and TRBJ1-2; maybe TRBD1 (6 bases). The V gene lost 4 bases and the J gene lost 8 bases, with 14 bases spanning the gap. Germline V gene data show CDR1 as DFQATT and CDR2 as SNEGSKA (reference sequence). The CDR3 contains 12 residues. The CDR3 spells CSATQGSRGYTF. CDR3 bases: TGCAGTGCTACCCAGGGGTCTCGGGGCTACACCTTC.

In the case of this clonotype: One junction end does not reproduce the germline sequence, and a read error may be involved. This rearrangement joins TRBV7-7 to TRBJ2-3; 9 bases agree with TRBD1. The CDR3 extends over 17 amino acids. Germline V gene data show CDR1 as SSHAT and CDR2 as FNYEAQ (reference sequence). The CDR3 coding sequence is TGTGCTAGCAGCTTAGATATCCGGGACAGGGACACAGATACGCAGTATTTT. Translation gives CASSLDIRDRDTDTQYF. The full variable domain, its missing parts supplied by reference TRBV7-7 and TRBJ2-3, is GAGVSQSPRYKVTKRGQDVTLRCDPISSHATLYWYQQALGQGPEFLTYFNYEAQPDKSGLPSDRFSAERPEGSISTLTIQRTEQRDSAMYRCASSLDIRDRDTDTQYFGPGTRLTVL.

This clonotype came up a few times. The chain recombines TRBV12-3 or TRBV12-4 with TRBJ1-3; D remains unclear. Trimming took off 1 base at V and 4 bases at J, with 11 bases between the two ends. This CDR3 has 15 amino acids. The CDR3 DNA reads TGTGCCAGCAGTTTAGAGGTGGCCCTGGGAAACACCATATATTTT. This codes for CASSLEVALGNTIYF.

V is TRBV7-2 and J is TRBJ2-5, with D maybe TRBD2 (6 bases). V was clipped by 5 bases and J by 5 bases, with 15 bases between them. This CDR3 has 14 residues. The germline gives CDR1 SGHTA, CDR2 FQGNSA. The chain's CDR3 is CASSPPLARETQYF. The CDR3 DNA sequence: TGTGCCAGCAGCCCCCCCCTAGCGCGGGAGACCCAGTACTTC.